This TCR beta chain was sequenced in a study of spatial heterogeneity in lung cancer. The CDR3 sequence is 14 residues long. Germline loops: CDR1 MNHEY, CDR2 SVGAGI. The J segment lost 11 bases and the V segment lost 5 bases, leaving 11 bases of the junction unmatched. The study's findings and limits: For expanded intratumoral alpha and beta TCRs, counts tracked tumor mutation counts.

This clonotype is medium-sized in the sample. What it binds is not known. Via MiXCR, TCRdb re-called the 5' RACE reads, giving one row per CDR3 protein. Here the sample spans around 4,000 distinct CDR3 sequences, 7.5% to 10% being singletons. Time point indicated: sample taken at primary tumor resection. The input material, whole RNA from tumor, nontumor lung or frozen PBMC, was sequenced unsorted. V and J are TRBV6-5 and TRBJ1-5; 8 positions agree with TRBD1. The receptor's source is a male donor with early-stage non-small cell lung cancer. The source material was lung tumor tissue, sampled at surgery. The CDR3 sequence is CASSPGGSVVSQHF. CDR3 in DNA: TGTGCCAGCAGTCCAGGGGGCTCTGTGGTCTCCCAGCATTTT.